The rows below give T cell receptor beta chains drawn from one sample of a study of blood T cells in healthy people across ages. One entry per CDR3 protein results from TCRdb running MiXCR on the 5' RACE reads. The sample has about 1,400,000 distinct CDR3 sequences, roughly 59% seen once; the top ten hold 5.5% to 8%. The sequenced sample consisted of blood. Receptors originate from a man aged 18 to 30 in good health. Each CDR3 is given with its conserved first and last residue. The D gene is left open where the match is weak. Clone size, where shown, is once, few, many, or a class for clones that have expanded.

>.|TRBV3-1|few|TRBJ1-5
CASSQGWNQPQHF
TGTGCCAGCAGCCAGGGGTGGAATCAGCCCCAGCATTTT
>.|TRBV12-3/TRBV12-4|few|TRBJ2-7
CASSPPGHPLYEQYF
TGTGCCAGCAGTCCTCCGGGACATCCACTATACGAGCAGTACTTC
>TRBD1|TRBV27|.|TRBJ1-2
CASSPGTGGTLNYGYTF
TGTGCCAGCAGTCCCGGGACAGGGGGGACCTTAAACTATGGCTACACCTTC
>TRBD1|TRBV7-8|.|TRBJ2-6
CASSLKSFGTAYGANVLTF
TGTGCCAGCAGCCTAAAGTCCTTCGGGACAGCGTATGGGGCCAACGTCCTGACTTTC
>TRBD1|TRBV5-6|few|TRBJ2-4
CASSLFRGQDIQYF
TGTGCCAGCAGCTTGTTCCGGGGACAGGACATTCAGTACTTC
>TRBD1|TRBV12-5|.|TRBJ2-5
CASGSSNRDRNGETQYF
TGTGCTAGTGGTTCCTCTAACCGGGACAGGAACGGAGAGACCCAGTACTTC
>.|TRBV27|.|TRBJ2-3
CASSPLGPVTDTQYF
TGTGCCAGCAGTCCGCTTGGGCCGGTCACAGATACGCAGTATTTT
>TRBD1|TRBV3-1|.|TRBJ2-3
CASSQGTVSSTDTQYF
TGTGCCAGCAGCCAGGGGACAGTCTCTAGCACAGATACGCAGTATTTT
>.|TRBV5-1|.|TRBJ2-7
CASSPGESSYEQYF
TGCGCCAGCAGCCCGGGAGAGAGCTCCTACGAGCAGTACTTC
>TRBD1|TRBV15|.|TRBJ1-2
CATSRGDRGYGYTF
TGTGCCACCAGCAGAGGGGACAGGGGCTATGGCTACACCTTC
>.|TRBV7-2|.|TRBJ2-5
CASSPKVRTMRETQYF
TGTGCCAGCAGCCCAAAGGTTAGGACGATGAGGGAGACCCAGTACTTC
>.|TRBV5-1|few|TRBJ2-7
CASSFQTGSPYEQYF
TGCGCCAGCAGCTTCCAAACAGGGTCTCCCTACGAGCAGTACTTC
>TRBD2|TRBV3-1|.|TRBJ2-1
CASSRTSGSHNEQFF
TGTGCCAGCAGCCGGACTAGCGGGAGCCACAATGAGCAGTTCTTC
>.|TRBV9|.|TRBJ2-1
CASSPRASENYNEQFF
TGTGCCAGCAGCCCCCGGGCCAGCGAAAACTACAATGAGCAGTTCTTC
>.|TRBV3-1|few|TRBJ2-4
CASSQDVLVANIQYF
TGTGCCAGCAGCCAAGATGTCCTTGTCGCTAACATTCAGTACTTC
>.|TRBV27|.|TRBJ1-1
CTSSHRQGGNTEAFF
TGTACCAGCAGTCACAGGCAGGGTGGGAACACTGAAGCTTTCTTT
>.|TRBV27|.|TRBJ1-1
CASRVVWGVAEAFF
TGTGCCAGCAGGGTTGTATGGGGGGTCGCTGAAGCTTTCTTT
>.|TRBV4-3|.|TRBJ2-1
CASSQGARFTKDEQFF
TGCGCCAGCAGCCAAGGAGCACGCTTCACGAAAGATGAGCAGTTCTTC